This TCR beta chain came from a study of T cells after posttransplantation cyclophosphamide. V lost 5 bases to trimming and J lost 0 bases, with 11 bases between them. The CDR3 sequence is 15 residues long. Per germline, CDR1 MNHEY and CDR2 SMNVEV (reference sequence). This clone was seen more than once but under ten times. A marrow graft followed busulfan-fludarabine conditioning, with cyclophosphamide on days +3 and +4. TCRdb's copy holds only in-frame clones and misses some; the assay was immunoSEQ multiplex PCR. Counted here are tens of thousands of clones, more than 70% occurring once; the ten biggest clones make up 7% to 8.5%.

The starting material was CD4+ T cells sorted from blood, obtained 1,800 to 2,000 days after a stem cell transplant with posttransplant cyclophosphamide. This sequence joins TRBV27 and TRBJ1-3; no clear D gene. This sequence originates from a female patient aged 40-50 years who received an allogeneic stem cell transplant from a related donor, was CMV-positive, and had no GVHD. Some T cells could come from the graft donor. The CDR3: CASSRTVSSGNTIYF. CDR3 DNA sequence: TGTGCCAGCAGTAGAACAGTTTCCTCTGGAAACACCATATATTTT.